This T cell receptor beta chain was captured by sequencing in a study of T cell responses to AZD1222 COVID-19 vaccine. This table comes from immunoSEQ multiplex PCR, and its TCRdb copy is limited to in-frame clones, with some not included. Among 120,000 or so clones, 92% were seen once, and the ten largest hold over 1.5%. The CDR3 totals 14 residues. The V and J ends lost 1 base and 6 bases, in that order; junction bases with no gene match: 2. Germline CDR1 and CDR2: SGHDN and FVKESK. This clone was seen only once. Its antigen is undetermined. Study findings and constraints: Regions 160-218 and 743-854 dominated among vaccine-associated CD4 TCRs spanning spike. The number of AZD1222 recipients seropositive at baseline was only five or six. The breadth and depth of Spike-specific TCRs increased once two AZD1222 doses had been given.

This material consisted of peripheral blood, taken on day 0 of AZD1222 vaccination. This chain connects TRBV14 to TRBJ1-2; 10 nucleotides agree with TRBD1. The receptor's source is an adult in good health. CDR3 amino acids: CASSQAGTGDGYTF. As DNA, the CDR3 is TGTGCCAGCAGCCAAGCCGGGACAGGGGATGGCTACACCTTC.